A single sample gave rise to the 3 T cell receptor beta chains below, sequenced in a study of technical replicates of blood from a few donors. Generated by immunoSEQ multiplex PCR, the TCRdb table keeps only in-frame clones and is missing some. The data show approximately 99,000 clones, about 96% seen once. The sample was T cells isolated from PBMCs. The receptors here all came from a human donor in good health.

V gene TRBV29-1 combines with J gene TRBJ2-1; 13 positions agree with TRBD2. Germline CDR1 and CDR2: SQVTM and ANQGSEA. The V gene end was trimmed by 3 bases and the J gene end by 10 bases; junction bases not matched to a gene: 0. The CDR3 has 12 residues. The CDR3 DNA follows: TGCAGCGTTGAGGGACTAGCGGGAGAGCAGTTCTTC. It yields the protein CSVEGLAGEQFF.

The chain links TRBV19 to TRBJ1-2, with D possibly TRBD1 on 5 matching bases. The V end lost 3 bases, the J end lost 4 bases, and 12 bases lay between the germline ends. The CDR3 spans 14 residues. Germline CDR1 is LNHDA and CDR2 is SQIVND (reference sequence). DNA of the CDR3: TGTGCCAGTAGTATTCAGGGCCTCGTCTATGGCTACACCTTC. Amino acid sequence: CASSIQGLVYGYTF.

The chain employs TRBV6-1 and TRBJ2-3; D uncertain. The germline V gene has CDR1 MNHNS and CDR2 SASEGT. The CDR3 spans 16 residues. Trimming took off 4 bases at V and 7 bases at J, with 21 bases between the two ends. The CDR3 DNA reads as TGTGCCAGCAGTGGTACCTCTGGCGCGGCTCGATATACGCAGTATTTT. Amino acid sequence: CASSGTSGAARYTQYF.